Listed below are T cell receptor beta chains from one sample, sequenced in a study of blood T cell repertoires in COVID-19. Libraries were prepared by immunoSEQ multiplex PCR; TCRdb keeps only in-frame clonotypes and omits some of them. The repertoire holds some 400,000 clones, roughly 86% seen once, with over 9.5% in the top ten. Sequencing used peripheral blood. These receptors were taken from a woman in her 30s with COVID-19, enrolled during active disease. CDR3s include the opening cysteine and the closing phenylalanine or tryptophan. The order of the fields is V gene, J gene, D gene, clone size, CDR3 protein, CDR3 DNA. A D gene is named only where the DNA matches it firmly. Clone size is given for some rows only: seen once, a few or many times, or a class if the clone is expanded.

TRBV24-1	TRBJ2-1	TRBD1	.	CATSDLTGDRGPNEQFF	TGTGCCACCAGTGATCTCACCGGGGACAGGGGGCCCAATGAGCAGTTCTTC
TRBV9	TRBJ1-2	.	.	CASSASRDPLRGGYTF	TGTGCCAGCAGCGCCTCCCGGGACCCCCTCAGGGGCGGCTACACCTTC
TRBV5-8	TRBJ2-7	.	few	CASINPGDYEQYF	TGTGCCAGCATCAATCCCGGGGACTACGAGCAGTACTTC
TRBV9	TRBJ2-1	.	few	CASSVVQTGYNEQFF	TGTGCCAGCAGCGTAGTGCAGACGGGTTACAATGAGCAGTTCTTC
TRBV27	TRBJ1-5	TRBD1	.	CASSTGGGYQPQHF	TGTGCCAGCAGTACAGGGGGCGGATATCAGCCCCAGCATTTT
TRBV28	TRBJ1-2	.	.	CASTDSGEGGYTF	TGTGCCAGCACCGACTCGGGGGAAGGTGGCTACACCTTC
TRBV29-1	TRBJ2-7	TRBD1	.	CSAGQGVGEQYF	TGCAGCGCCGGACAGGGGGTAGGAGAGCAGTACTTC
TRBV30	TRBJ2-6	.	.	CAWRGQGPSGANVLTF	TGTGCCTGGAGAGGGCAGGGGCCTTCTGGGGCCAACGTCCTGACTTTC
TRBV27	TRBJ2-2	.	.	CASSSGLRNTGELFF	TGTGCCAGCAGTTCGGGACTTCGGAACACCGGGGAGCTGTTTTTT
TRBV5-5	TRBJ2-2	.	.	CASSLLEAGELFF	TGTGCCAGCAGCTTATTAGAGGCCGGGGAGCTGTTTTTT
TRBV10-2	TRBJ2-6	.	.	CASRNRASGANVLTF	TGCGCCAGCAGAAACAGGGCTTCTGGGGCCAACGTCCTGACTTTC
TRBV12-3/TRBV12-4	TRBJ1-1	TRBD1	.	CASSKDRGAEAFF	TGTGCCAGCAGCAAGGACAGGGGCGCTGAAGCTTTCTTT
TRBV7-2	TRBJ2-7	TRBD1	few	CASSVGTGGGYEQYF	TGTGCCAGCAGCGTCGGGACAGGGGGCGGGTACGAGCAGTACTTC
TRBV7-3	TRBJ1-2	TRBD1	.	CASSQDRGYGYTF	TGTGCCAGCAGCCAAGACAGGGGGTATGGCTACACCTTC
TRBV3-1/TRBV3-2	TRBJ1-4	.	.	CASSPGVVANEKLFF	TGTGCCAGCAGCCCGGGGGTCGTGGCTAATGAAAAACTGTTTTTT
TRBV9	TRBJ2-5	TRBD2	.	CASSVGPRTSVETQYF	TGTGCCAGCAGCGTCGGCCCCCGGACTAGCGTGGAGACCCAGTACTTC
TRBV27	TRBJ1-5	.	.	CASSLQGYSNQPQHF	TGTGCCAGCAGTTTGCAGGGATATAGCAATCAGCCCCAGCATTTT
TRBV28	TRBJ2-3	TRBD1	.	CASRAQGRTDTQYF	TGTGCCAGCAGGGCACAGGGGCGCACAGATACGCAGTATTTT
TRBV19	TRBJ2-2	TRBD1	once	CASNWQGVNTGELFF	TGTGCCAGTAATTGGCAGGGGGTTAACACCGGGGAGCTGTTTTTT
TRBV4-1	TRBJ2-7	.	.	CASSHSPGAQDEQYF	TGCGCCAGCAGCCACTCCCCGGGAGCGCAGGACGAGCAGTACTTC
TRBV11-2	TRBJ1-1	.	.	CASSVTLDLNTEAFF	TGTGCCAGCAGCGTGACCCTTGACTTAAACACTGAAGCTTTCTTT
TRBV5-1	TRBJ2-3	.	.	CASSGLAPPSTDTQYF	TGCGCCAGCAGCGGCCTAGCTCCCCCTAGCACAGATACGCAGTATTTT
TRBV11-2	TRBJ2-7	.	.	CASSLASYEQYF	TGTGCCAGCAGCTTAGCATCCTACGAGCAGTACTTC
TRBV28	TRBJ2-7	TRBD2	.	CASSLGLAGVYEQYF	TGTGCCAGCAGTTTAGGGTTAGCGGGAGTCTACGAGCAGTACTTC
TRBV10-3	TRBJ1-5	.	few	CAISESDSQPQHF	TGTGCCATCAGTGAGTCGGACAGTCAGCCCCAGCATTTT
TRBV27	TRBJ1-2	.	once	CASSSGDSIYGYTF	TGTGCCAGCAGTTCGGGGGACTCGATCTATGGCTACACCTTC
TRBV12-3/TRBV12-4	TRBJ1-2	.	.	CASTGGKGYTF	TGTGCCAGCACGGGGGGGAAGGGCTACACCTTC
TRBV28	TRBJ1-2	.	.	CASSFSQAVYGYTF	TGTGCCAGCAGTTTTAGTCAGGCCGTCTATGGCTACACCTTC
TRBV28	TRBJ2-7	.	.	CASSRPGNYEQYF	TGTGCCAGCAGTCGACCAGGGAATTACGAGCAGTACTTC
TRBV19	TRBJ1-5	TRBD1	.	CASSIFDRAVIQPQHF	TGTGCCAGTAGTATATTTGACAGGGCGGTGATTCAGCCCCAGCATTTT
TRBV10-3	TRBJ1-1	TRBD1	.	CAISETGGLNTEAFF	TGTGCCATCAGTGAAACAGGGGGGTTGAACACTGAAGCTTTCTTT
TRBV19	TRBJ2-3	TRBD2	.	CASSITGLAADTQYF	TGTGCCAGTAGTATCACCGGACTAGCGGCAGATACGCAGTATTTT
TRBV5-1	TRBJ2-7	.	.	CASSSYRGTTPSSYEQYF	TGCGCCAGCTCGTCGTACAGGGGGACTACCCCTAGCTCCTACGAGCAGTACTTC
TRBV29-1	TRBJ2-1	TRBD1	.	CSVERTGTIYNEQFF	TGCAGCGTTGAGAGGACAGGGACGATTTACAATGAGCAGTTCTTC
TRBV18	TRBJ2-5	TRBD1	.	CASSPLPRQGLGETQYF	TGTGCCAGCTCACCACTTCCAAGACAGGGGTTGGGCGAGACCCAGTACTTC
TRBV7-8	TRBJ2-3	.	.	CASSRRQVAPEILSTDTQYF	TGTGCCAGCAGCCGCCGACAGGTAGCGCCTGAAATCCTTAGCACAGATACGCAGTATTTT
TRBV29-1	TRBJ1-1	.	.	CSVWRDAEAFF	TGCAGCGTTTGGAGGGACGCTGAAGCTTTCTTT
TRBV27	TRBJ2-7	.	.	CASSLSGQHYEQYF	TGTGCCAGCAGTTTATCAGGACAGCATTACGAGCAGTACTTC
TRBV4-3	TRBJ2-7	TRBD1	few	CASSQDWGQDEQYF	TGCGCCAGCAGCCAAGATTGGGGACAGGACGAGCAGTACTTC
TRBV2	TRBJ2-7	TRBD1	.	CASSRQGITPTLEQYF	TGTGCCAGCAGTCGACAGGGAATAACCCCCACGTTGGAGCAGTACTTC
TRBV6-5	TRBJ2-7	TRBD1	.	CAISRDRAYEQYF	TGTGCCATTTCCCGGGACAGGGCCTACGAGCAGTACTTC
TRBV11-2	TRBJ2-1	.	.	CASSLAPGAIEQFF	TGTGCCAGCAGCTTAGCACCGGGAGCGATTGAGCAGTTCTTC
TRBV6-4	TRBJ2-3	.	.	CASSPGTLQTDTQYF	TGTGCCAGCAGCCCCGGGACTTTGCAAACAGATACGCAGTATTTT
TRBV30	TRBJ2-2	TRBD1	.	CAWSGQGKDTGELFF	TGTGCCTGGAGTGGACAGGGGAAGGACACCGGGGAGCTGTTTTTT
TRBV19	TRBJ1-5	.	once	CASSTRGGAYNQPQHF	TGTGCCAGTAGTACTAGAGGTGGGGCTTATAATCAGCCCCAGCATTTT
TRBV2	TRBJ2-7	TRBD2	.	CASSSGRAYEQYF	TGTGCCAGCAGTAGCGGGAGGGCCTACGAGCAGTACTTC
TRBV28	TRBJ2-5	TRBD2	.	CASKLGGAGEETQYF	TGTGCCAGCAAACTGGGAGGGGCGGGAGAAGAGACCCAGTACTTC
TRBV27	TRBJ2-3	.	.	CASSLSRADTQYF	TGTGCCAGCAGTTTATCGAGGGCAGATACGCAGTATTTT
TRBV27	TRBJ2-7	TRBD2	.	CASSLLRSGRTYEQYF	TGTGCCAGCAGTTTATTGAGGAGCGGGAGAACCTACGAGCAGTACTTC
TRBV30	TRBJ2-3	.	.	CAWSVQTDTQYF	TGTGCCTGGAGTGTACAGACAGATACGCAGTATTTT
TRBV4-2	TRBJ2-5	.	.	CASSQDLHIRLDLQETQYF	TGTGCCAGCAGCCAAGATCTTCATATTAGACTAGATCTGCAAGAGACCCAGTACTTC
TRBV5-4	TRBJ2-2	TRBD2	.	CASSLVSGANTGELFF	TGTGCCAGCAGCTTAGTAAGCGGGGCGAACACCGGGGAGCTGTTTTTT
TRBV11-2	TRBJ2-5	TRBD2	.	CASSSGVGRVPETQYF	TGTGCCAGCAGCTCCGGTGTGGGGAGGGTACCGGAGACCCAGTACTTC
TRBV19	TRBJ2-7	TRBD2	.	CASSMLAVSYEQYF	TGTGCCAGTAGTATGCTAGCGGTCTCCTACGAGCAGTACTTC
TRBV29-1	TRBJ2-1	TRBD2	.	CSVSRTSGSNEQFF	TGCAGCGTTTCCCGGACTAGCGGGAGCAATGAGCAGTTCTTC
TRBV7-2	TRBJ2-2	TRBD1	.	CASSSTGAGELFF	TGTGCCAGCAGCTCGACAGGGGCCGGGGAGCTGTTTTTT
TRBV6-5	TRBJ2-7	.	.	CASKLQGSSYEQYF	TGTGCCAGCAAACTACAGGGAAGCTCCTACGAGCAGTACTTC